This T cell receptor (beta chain) was sequenced in a study of cytotoxic CD8 clonotypes in ibrutinib-treated CLL. Across the whole study: Response sampling took place at median about 12 months of treatment, range 6 to 36. The study recorded mean values of almost 260,000 productive templates and tens of thousands of productive rearrangements per sample.

The repertoire was sequenced with immunoSEQ multiplex PCR; TCRdb's copy has only in-frame clones and lacks some. Here the sample spans 300,000 or so clones, around 66% being singletons. Trimming stripped 5 bases from V and 4 bases from J, with 15 bases between. This CDR3 spans 15 amino acids. The germline V gene has CDR1 SGHRS and CDR2 YFSETQ. Points from the study as a whole: Few clonotypes were public, and these shrank or held steady under treatment.

This clone has a handful of counts. As yet, its antigen is unknown. The chain recombines TRBV5-1 with TRBJ2-2; weak D call: TRBD1 (5 bases). The sample consisted of PBMCs, taken after 36 months of ibrutinib treatment. This sequence was found in a human donor with chronic lymphocytic leukemia. The CDR3 region is CASSTSGIGTGELFF. The DNA of the CDR3 is TGCGCCAGCAGTACATCAGGGATTGGCACCGGGGAGCTGTTTTTT.